These 10 T cell receptor beta chains share one sample of origin, sequenced in a study of molecular identifiers for immune sequencing clone quantification. TCRdb itself ran the PCR reads through MiXCR, one entry per CDR3 protein. Of more than 550,000 distinct CDR3 sequences listed, 25% were seen once; the top ten hold approximately 0.75%. Sample: naive CD8+ T cells from blood, with Jurkat cell RNA spiked in. Subset of the sample: FACS-sorted CD8+CD4-CCR7+CD45RA+ naive T cells. These receptors originate from a human donor in good health. Some libraries in this study had Jurkat cell RNA spiked in.

This clonotype was counted many times. The genes are TRBV7-2 and TRBJ2-3; unclear D gene. Per the germline V gene, CDR1 is SGHTA and CDR2 is FQGNSA. The CDR3 extends over 15 amino acids. Trimming shortened V by 5 bases and J by 2 bases, and 14 bases separated the two germline ends. In DNA, the CDR3 is TGTGCCAGCAGCCCTAACCCGACCCTCACAGATACGCAGTATTTT. This translates into CASSPNPTLTDTQYF.

As regards this clonotype: This may come from a read error, since a much larger clone is one base off. V and J are TRBV5-1 and TRBJ2-3, with 8 positions matching TRBD1. V lost 10 bases and J lost 0; bases outside the gene matches: 13. This CDR3 spans 16 amino acids. Germline lookup yields CDR1 SGHRS and CDR2 YFSETQ. The CDR3 loop is CAGAARWDRSTDTQYF. The CDR3 nucleotides are TGCGCCGGCGCCGCCAGATGGGACAGGAGCACAGATACGCAGTATTTT.

This clonotype was observed a handful of times. The V call is TRBV12-3 or TRBV12-4, the J call TRBJ2-1; 7 bases map to TRBD2. The V gene end was trimmed by 7 bases and the J gene end by 0 bases; junction bases not matched to a gene: 6. This CDR3 is 15 amino acids long. CDR3 nucleotide sequence: TGTGCCAGCAACCCTAGCGGAAGCTCCTACAATGAGCAGTTCTTC. It yields the protein CASNPSGSSYNEQFF.

This chain connects TRBV12-3 or TRBV12-4 to TRBJ1-2; the match to TRBD1 covers 8 bases. The CDR3 runs to 14 residues. The ends lost 3 bases at V and 3 bases at J; junction bases unmatched: 3. CDR3 loop: CASSLGDRYYGYTF. For the CDR3, the DNA is TGTGCCAGCAGTTTGGGGGACAGGTACTATGGCTACACCTTC.

This clonotype was seen more than once but under ten times. The chain carries TRBV20-1 and TRBJ2-1, with 11 bases fitting TRBD2. Per the germline V gene, CDR1 is DFQATT and CDR2 is SNEGSKA (reference sequence). Losses at the gene ends were 1 base for V and 1 base for J; bases not matched to a gene: 12. The CDR3 runs 19 residues. CDR3 sequence (DNA): TGCAGTGCTAGAGGCGGGGCCCTTCGACTAGCGGGATCCTACAATGAGCAGTTCTTC. Protein: CSARGGALRLAGSYNEQFF.

On this clonotype: One end of the junction does not line up with germline, which may come from a read error. This rearrangement joins TRBV20-1 to TRBJ2-7, with D possibly TRBD2 on 6 matching bases. The V gene's germline CDR1 is DFQATT and CDR2 SNEGSKA (reference sequence). This CDR3 is built from 13 residues. The CDR3 sequence: CSATGTEAYEQCF. Written as DNA, the CDR3 is TGCAGTGCCACCGGGACTGAGGCCTACGAGCAGTGCTTC.

In this sample, this clonotype turned up many times. This chain connects TRBV27 to TRBJ1-4; D is perhaps TRBD1 (5 bases). The CDR3 contains 18 residues. Germline V CDR1 and CDR2: MNHEY, SMNVEV (reference sequence). V gave up 4 bases and J gave up 6 bases, with 24 bases separating them. The CDR3 bases are TGTGCCAGCAGTTCTATCGCGGTCGTGGGGCAGAGCTATGAAAAACTGTTTTTT. Translating it yields CASSSIAVVGQSYEKLFF. The full variable domain, rest sourced from reference TRBV27 and TRBJ1-4, is EAQVTQNPRYLITVTGKKLTVTCSQNMNHEYMSWYRQDPGLGLRQIYYSMNVEVTDKGDVPEGYKVSRKEKRNFPLILESPSPNQTSLYFCASSSIAVVGQSYEKLFFGSGTQLSVL.

The chain combines TRBV5-6 with TRBJ2-6; D is ambiguous. Germline V CDR1 and CDR2: SGHDT, YYEEEE. CDR3 length equals 14 residues. With 0 bases removed from V and 3 bases from J, the gap between germline ends came to 4 bases. CDR3 loop: CASSLGGGANVLTF. The CDR3 region has the DNA TGTGCCAGCAGCTTGGGAGGTGGGGCCAACGTCCTGACTTTC.

The sample holds a few counts of this clonotype. This rearrangement joins TRBV5-1 to TRBJ2-7; D possibly matches TRBD1 or TRBD2 (5 bases each). V lost 4 bases to trimming and J lost 6 bases, with 14 bases between them. Germline V lookup: CDR1 SGHRS, CDR2 YFSETQ. The CDR3 totals 13 residues. The CDR3: CASSIGTTSEQYF. DNA for the CDR3: TGCGCCAGCAGCATAGGGACCACCTCCGAGCAGTACTTC.

The table lists this clonotype with many counts. The gene calls are TRBV2 and TRBJ1-4; D ambiguous. Trimming removed 5 bases from V and 4 bases from J, with 11 bases in between. The CDR3 is 14 amino acids. CDR1 SNHLY and CDR2 FYNNEI come from the germline V gene. This CDR3 reads CASSPRANNEKLFF. CDR3 nucleotide sequence: TGTGCCAGCAGTCCGAGGGCCAATAATGAAAAACTGTTTTTT.